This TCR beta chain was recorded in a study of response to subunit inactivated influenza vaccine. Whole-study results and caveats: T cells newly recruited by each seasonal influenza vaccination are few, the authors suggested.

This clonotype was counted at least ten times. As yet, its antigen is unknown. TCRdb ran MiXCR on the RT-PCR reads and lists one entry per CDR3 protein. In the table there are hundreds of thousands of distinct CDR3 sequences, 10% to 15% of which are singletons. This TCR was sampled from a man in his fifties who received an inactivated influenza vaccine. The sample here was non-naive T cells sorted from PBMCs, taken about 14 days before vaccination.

CDR3 nucleotides: TGCAGTGCTAGGGTCCCTGGGGCGGGGGACGAGCAGTACTTC. Protein sequence: CSARVPGAGDEQYF. V usage is TRBV20-1 and J usage is TRBJ2-7, with 7 bases lining up with TRBD2. Losses at the gene ends were 3 bases for V and 5 bases for J; bases not matched to a gene: 10. CDR3 length equals 14 residues. Germline CDR1 reads DFQATT; CDR2 reads SNEGSKA (reference sequence).